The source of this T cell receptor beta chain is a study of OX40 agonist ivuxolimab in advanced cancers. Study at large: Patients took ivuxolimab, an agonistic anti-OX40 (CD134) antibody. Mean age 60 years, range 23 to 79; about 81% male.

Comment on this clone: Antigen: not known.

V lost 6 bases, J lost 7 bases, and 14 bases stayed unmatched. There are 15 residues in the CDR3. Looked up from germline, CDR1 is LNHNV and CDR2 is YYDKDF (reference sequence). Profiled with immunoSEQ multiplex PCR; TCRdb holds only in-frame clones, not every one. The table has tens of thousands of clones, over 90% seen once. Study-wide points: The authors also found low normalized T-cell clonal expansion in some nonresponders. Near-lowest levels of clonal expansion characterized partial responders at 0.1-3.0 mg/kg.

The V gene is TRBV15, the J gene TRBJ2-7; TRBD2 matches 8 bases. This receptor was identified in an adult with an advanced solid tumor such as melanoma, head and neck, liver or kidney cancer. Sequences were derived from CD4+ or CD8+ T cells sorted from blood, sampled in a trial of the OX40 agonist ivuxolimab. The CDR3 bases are TGTGCCACCAGATCCATTCGGGAGGGCCCGGGGGAGCAGTACTTC. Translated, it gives CATRSIREGPGEQYF.